Listed here are 21 T cell receptor beta chains from one sample, sequenced in a study of control samples from healthy donors and cancer patients (dated by TCRdb to between 2020 and 2021). The library was made by the immunoSEQ multiplex PCR assay. Sourced from immuneACCESS, this table was stored by TCRdb with only in-frame sequences that have V and J called. A share of the clones is absent; for the studies checked, an unresolved V gene accounts for under half, and the remainder has no known explanation. For this sample there are 60,000 to 95,000 clones; 84% appear just once. Roughly 16% of the sample goes to the ten largest clones. Sequenced input: blood. These receptors were taken from a man aged 50-59 years in good health.

The chain is built from TRBV7-2 and TRBJ2-1; 8 bases are shared with TRBD1. J was trimmed by 4 bases and V by 6 bases; bases with no gene match: 11. The CDR3 extends over 16 amino acids. The germline V gene encodes CDR1 SGHTA and CDR2 FQGNSA. The CDR3 here is CASSLTRDRRYNEQFF. CDR3 DNA sequence: TGTGCCAGCAGTTTGACCCGGGACAGGCGTTACAATGAGCAGTTCTTC.

The CDR3 sequence: CASGLVTLAGGSSYNEQFF. CDR3 in DNA: TGTGCTAGTGGTTTGGTAACCCTAGCGGGCGGGAGCTCCTACAATGAGCAGTTCTTC. The V call is TRBV12-5, the J call TRBJ2-1; 8 bases match TRBD2. From germline, CDR1 is LGHNT and CDR2 FRNRAP. The CDR3 loop spans 19 amino acids. J gave up 0 bases and V 0 bases, and 10 bases lay outside the gene matches.

This sequence joins TRBV7-2 and TRBJ2-3; 9 nucleotides match TRBD2. Germline lookup yields CDR1 SGHTA and CDR2 FQGNSA. The CDR3 sequence is 17 residues long. The ends lost 0 bases at V and 1 base at J; junction bases unmatched: 5. The CDR3 nucleotides are TGTGCCAGCAGCTTAGCGGCTAGCGGGACCGGCACAGATACGCAGTATTTT. This gives the protein CASSLAASGTGTDTQYF.

The genes are TRBV18 and TRBJ2-1; 7 bases are a match to TRBD2. From germline, CDR1 is KGHSH and CDR2 LQKENI. CDR3 length: 15 amino acids. With V trimmed by 3 bases and J by 5 bases, 7 bases remained unmatched. The chain's CDR3 is CASSPTSARHNEQFF. The DNA of the CDR3 is TGTGCCAGCTCACCCACTAGCGCGAGACACAATGAGCAGTTCTTC.

This chain connects TRBV12-3 or TRBV12-4 to TRBJ1-2; D is unresolved. The ends were cut back, 3 bases at V and 4 bases at J, with 6 bases in the middle. The CDR3 totals 12 residues. The CDR3 reads CASSLTGYGYTF. DNA for the CDR3: TGTGCCAGCAGTTTGACCGGCTATGGCTACACCTTC.

The table lists this clone with a count of one. The rearrangement links TRBV5-1 to TRBJ2-7; 9 bases are a match to TRBD2. V shed 4 bases, J shed 0 bases, and the junction held 5 bases outside the gene matches. Germline V gene data show CDR1 as SGHRS and CDR2 as YFSETQ. The CDR3 extends over 15 amino acids. DNA of the CDR3: TGCGCCAGCAGCCGCCTAGCGGGGAGCTCCTACGAGCAGTACTTC. Amino acids: CASSRLAGSSYEQYF.

This clone came up once. The CDR3 DNA follows: TGTGCTAGTGGTCCGATGGACGGCTTACGCTACACCTTC. Its protein product is CASGPMDGLRYTF. This chain links TRBV12-5 with TRBJ1-2; unclear D gene. The CDR3 runs 13 residues. Deletions cut 5 bases from V and 9 bases from J, with 16 bases between. Germline CDR1 and CDR2: LGHNT and FRNRAP. Full variable domain (remainder filled in from reference TRBV12-5 and TRBJ1-2): DARVTQTPRHKVTEMGQEVTMRCQPILGHNTVFWYRQTMMQGLELLAYFRNRAPLDDSGMPKDRFSAEMPDATLATLKIQPSEPRDSAVYFCASGPMDGLRYTFGSGTRLTVV.

The rearrangement links TRBV12-5 to TRBJ2-1; 8 positions match TRBD2. This CDR3 contains 15 residues. The junction had 9 bases not matched to a gene; V was cut back by 6 bases and J by 5 bases. Germline lookup yields CDR1 LGHNT and CDR2 FRNRAP. In nucleotides, the CDR3 is TGTGCTAGTGGCCCCGGGGGGGGGTTCAACAATGAGCAGTTCTTC. Protein sequence: CASGPGGGFNNEQFF.

This clone was seen just once. This sequence joins TRBV13 and TRBJ2-7; D is ambiguous. V lost 5 bases, J lost 5 bases, and 7 bases lay in between. CDR3 size: 11 residues. CDR1 PRHDT and CDR2 FYEKMQ come from the germline V gene (reference sequence). The DNA for the CDR3 is TGTGCCAGCAGCGGAGCAGACGAGCAGTACTTC. Amino acid sequence: CASSGADEQYF.

The chain recombines TRBV12-5 with TRBJ2-1; D may correspond to TRBD1 or TRBD2 (5 bases each). This CDR3 comprises 15 residues. Looked up from germline, CDR1 is LGHNT and CDR2 is FRNRAP. The germline V and J ends were trimmed by 6 bases and 7 bases, with 19 bases remaining between them. CDR3: CASGSLTGPTNEQFF. The DNA for the CDR3 is TGTGCTAGTGGATCCTTAACGGGACCCACAAATGAGCAGTTCTTC.

The chain has TRBV30 and TRBJ1-2; TRBD1 matches at 9 bases. Germline CDR1 reads GTSNPN; CDR2 reads SVGIG (reference sequence). CDR3 length: 15 amino acids. V shed 2 bases, J shed 5 bases, and the junction held 9 bases outside the gene matches. CDR3 bases: TGTGCCTGGAGTCTACACAGGGGGCGCCGGTATGGCTACACCTTC. Translating it yields CAWSLHRGRRYGYTF.

The chain uses TRBV3-1 (or the pseudogene TRBV3-2) and TRBJ2-1; 7 positions match TRBD2. The germline V gene has CDR1 LGHDT and CDR2 YNNKEL (reference sequence). V was pared by 2 bases and J by 9 bases, with 13 bases of the junction left unmatched. This CDR3 is 16 amino acids long. As DNA, the CDR3 is TGTGCCAGCAGCCAACGTAGGACTAGTGGGGGTGGTGAGCAGTTCTTC. Translating gives CASSQRRTSGGGEQFF.

The chain combines TRBV7-2 with TRBJ2-7, with 10 bases lining up with TRBD2. Germline CDR1 is SGHTA and CDR2 is FQGNSA. This CDR3 is built from 15 residues. The trim removed 1 base at V and 3 bases at J, leaving 3 bases unmatched. CDR3 in amino acids: CASSLGPSGSYEQYF. CDR3 DNA: TGTGCCAGCAGCTTAGGGCCTAGCGGGAGCTACGAGCAGTACTTC.

The chain links TRBV3-1 (or the pseudogene TRBV3-2) to TRBJ2-1; weak D call: TRBD1 (7 bases). The CDR3 is 15 residues long. Per the germline V gene, CDR1 is LGHDT and CDR2 is YNNKEL (reference sequence). Trimming removed 0 bases from V and 3 bases from J, with 9 bases in between. This chain's CDR3 is CASSQDQGGYNEQFF. Here the CDR3 DNA reads TGTGCCAGCAGCCAAGATCAGGGGGGCTACAATGAGCAGTTCTTC.

The V call is TRBV7-2, the J call TRBJ2-1; 11 bases line up with TRBD2. The CDR3 runs to 15 residues. The ends lost 5 bases at V and 6 bases at J; junction bases unmatched: 6. Germline values: CDR1 SGHTA, CDR2 FQGNSA. DNA for the CDR3: TGTGCCAGCAGCCGTAGCGGGAGGGTCGGCAATGAGCAGTTCTTC. This translates into CASSRSGRVGNEQFF.

The chain recombines TRBV11-1 with TRBJ2-2; D uncertain. V was trimmed by 4 bases and J by 6 bases, leaving 9 bases between them. Germline V gives CDR1 SGHAT, CDR2 FQDESV (reference sequence). The CDR3 loop spans 13 amino acids. CDR3 bases: TGTGCCAGCAGCTATGAAAGGGCCGGGGAGCTGTTTTTT. Translated, it gives CASSYERAGELFF.

The V gene is TRBV7-6, the J gene TRBJ2-3, with 8 bases identical to TRBD2. Losses at the gene ends were 5 bases for V and 0 bases for J; bases not matched to a gene: 7. This CDR3 comprises 16 residues. CDR1 is SGHVS, CDR2 FNYEAQ, per germline. CDR3: CASSVLAGSSTDTQYF. The DNA for the CDR3 is TGTGCCAGCAGCGTCTTAGCGGGGTCTAGCACAGATACGCAGTATTTT.

This clone was found once. The rearrangement joins TRBV28 to TRBJ2-7; D may be TRBD2 (5 bases). V lost 6 bases and J lost 1, with 10 bases in between. CDR3 length: 13 residues. CDR1 MDHEN and CDR2 SYDVKM come from the germline V gene. The CDR3 reads CASSRTGSYEQYF. For the CDR3, the DNA is TGTGCCAGCAGCCGGACTGGTTCCTACGAGCAGTACTTC.

J is TRBJ2-5 and V is TRBV11-3; either TRBD1 or TRBD2 may supply D (5 bases each). The germline V gene has CDR1 SGHNT and CDR2 YENEEA. Between the trimmed V and J ends, which lost 5 bases and 0 bases, there was a span of 19 bases. The CDR3 contains 17 residues. CDR3 nucleotides: TGTGCCAGCAGCCGGGGACGGGTCCAAGGGTACCAAGAGACCCAGTACTTC. This sequence encodes CASSRGRVQGYQETQYF.

The rearrangement links TRBV7-9 to TRBJ2-1; D is unresolved. V was cut by 3 bases and J by 7 bases, with 4 bases left in between. There are 11 residues in the CDR3. From germline, CDR1 is SEHNR and CDR2 FQNEAQ (reference sequence). CDR3 protein: CASSFDNEQFF. The CDR3 DNA follows: TGTGCCAGCAGCTTCGATAATGAGCAGTTCTTC.

V is TRBV29-1 and J is TRBJ2-5, with a possible D match to TRBD2 (8 bases). Trimming removed 8 bases at V and 2 bases at J, with 21 bases between. Germline-derived CDR1 and CDR2 are SQVTM and ANQGSEA. The CDR3 is 15 residues long. The CDR3 nucleotides read TGCAGCTTCACGGGAGGGGGCAGGGGGCAAGAGACCCAGTACTTC. Protein: CSFTGGGRGQETQYF.